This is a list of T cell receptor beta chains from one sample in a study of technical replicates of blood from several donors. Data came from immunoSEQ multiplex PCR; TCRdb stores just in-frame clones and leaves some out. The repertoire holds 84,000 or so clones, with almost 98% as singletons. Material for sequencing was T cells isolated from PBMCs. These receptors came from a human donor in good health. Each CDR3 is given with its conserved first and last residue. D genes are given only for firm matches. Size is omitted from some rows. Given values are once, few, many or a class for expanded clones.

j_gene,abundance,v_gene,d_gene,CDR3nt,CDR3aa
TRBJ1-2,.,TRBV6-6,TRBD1,TGTGCCAGCAGAGGGGGCGGAGGATATGGCTACACCTTC,CASRGGGGYGYTF
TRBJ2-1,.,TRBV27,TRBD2,TGTGCCAGCACGGGGGGGGCGCCGAATGAGCAGTTCTTC,CASTGGAPNEQFF
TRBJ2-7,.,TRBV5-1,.,TGCGCCAGCAGTTACCATCCGGAGGACCCCTCCTACGAGCAGTACTTC,CASSYHPEDPSYEQYF
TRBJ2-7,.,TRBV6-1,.,TGTGCCAGCAGTGAAGGAATAGCTATTCCGTACTTC,CASSEGIAIPYF
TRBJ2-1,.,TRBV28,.,TGTGCCAGCAGGCGGGACTCCCGGGGCAATGAGCAGTTCTTC,CASRRDSRGNEQFF
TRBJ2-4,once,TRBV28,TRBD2,TGTGCCAGCAGTTCTTCTGCCAGCGGGAGAGCCAAAAACATTCAGTACTTC,CASSSSASGRAKNIQYF
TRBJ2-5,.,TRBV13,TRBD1,TGTGCCAGCAGCTTAGGTTTGGGGACAGTGGGAGAGACCCAGTACTTC,CASSLGLGTVGETQYF
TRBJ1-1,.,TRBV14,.,TGTGCCAGCAACTTTGCGTTGAACACTGAAGCTTTCTTT,CASNFALNTEAFF
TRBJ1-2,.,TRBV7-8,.,TGTGCCAGCAGCTTAGCGGCCACAGAAACTAACTATGGCTACACCTTC,CASSLAATETNYGYTF
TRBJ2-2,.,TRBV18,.,TGTGCCAGCTCAACGGGGATCACCGGGGAGCTGTTTTTT,CASSTGITGELFF
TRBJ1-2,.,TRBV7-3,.,TGTGCCAGCAGAGCTTCAGGGGTGATAGGCTACACCTTC,CASRASGVIGYTF
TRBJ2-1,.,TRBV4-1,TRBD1,TGCGCCAGCAGCCCCGGACAGGGTTACTCCTACAATGAGCAGTTCTTC,CASSPGQGYSYNEQFF
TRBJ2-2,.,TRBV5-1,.,TGCGCCAGCAGCTTGCAGGGCAGTGGCACCGGGGAGCTGTTTTTT,CASSLQGSGTGELFF
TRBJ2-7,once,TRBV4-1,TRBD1,TGCGCCAGCAGCCAACCGGGACAGGGGATCTACGAGCAGTACTTC,CASSQPGQGIYEQYF
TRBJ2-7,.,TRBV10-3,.,TGTGCCATCAGCCAGAGGAACAGGGCCTACGAGCAGTACTTC,CAISQRNRAYEQYF
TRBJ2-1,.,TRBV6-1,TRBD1,TGTGCCAGCAGTGCACTCCCGGGACAGGGGAAGGTGGGTGAGCAGTTCTTC,CASSALPGQGKVGEQFF
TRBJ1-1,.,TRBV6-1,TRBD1,TGTGCCAGCAGGGCTCGGACAGGGATAAACACTGAAGCTTTCTTT,CASRARTGINTEAFF
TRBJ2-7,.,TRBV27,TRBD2,TGTGCCAGCAGTTTGGGGGGGACCTACGAGCAGTACTTC,CASSLGGTYEQYF
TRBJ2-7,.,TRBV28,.,TGTGCCAGCAGCTCGAGAGCCTACGAGCAGTACTTC,CASSSRAYEQYF
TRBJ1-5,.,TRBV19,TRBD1,TGTGCCAGTAGTATAAACAGGGGTGACCAGGGGCCCCAGCATTTT,CASSINRGDQGPQHF
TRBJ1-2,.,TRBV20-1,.,TGCAGTGCTAGACAAAACTATGGCTACACCTTC,CSARQNYGYTF
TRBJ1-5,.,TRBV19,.,TGTGCCAGTAGTATCACCCAGGGTAGCAATCAGCCCCAGCATTTT,CASSITQGSNQPQHF
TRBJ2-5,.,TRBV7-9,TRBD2,TGTGCCAGCAGCGTGGGGCTAGCGGTCCGAGAGACCCAGTACTTC,CASSVGLAVRETQYF
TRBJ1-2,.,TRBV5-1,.,TGCGCCAGCAGCATTCAGACAGAAACTTATGGCTACACCTTC,CASSIQTETYGYTF
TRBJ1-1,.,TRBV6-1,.,TGTGCCAGCAGTCGCTTAGGGGCCGTGAACACTGAAGCTTTCTTT,CASSRLGAVNTEAFF
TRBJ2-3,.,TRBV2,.,TGTGCCAGCGGCCGGACTCGCACAGATACGCAGTATTTT,CASGRTRTDTQYF